This TCR beta chain was sequenced during a study of cytomegalovirus exposure and HLA in healthy donors. Findings and limits, study-wide: As was reported, the HLA-A and HLA-B alleles of most subjects were accurately predicted from TCR beta sequences. TCR beta chains numbering roughly 150 were designated cytomegalovirus-associated. Later analysis found that TCR beta chains associated with HLA were more clonally expanded than other, equally common chains.

Details on this clone: Its antigen is currently unknown.

The PCR contained 60 Vbeta and 13 Jbeta primers. As processed by the authors: Unique TCR beta chains numbered approximately 76 million in a later analysis, with about 11 million shared. Some clones are missing from TCRdb's copy, which holds only in-frame ones; the method was immunoSEQ multiplex PCR. Clone size and the V and J calls come from that table; the DNA yielded D and trimming. The sample has roughly 130,000 clones; approximately 72% are singletons. This receptor was identified in a young man in good health and CMV-seronegative. The sequenced sample was PBMCs.

The CDR3: CAQGGLAGGPNEQFF. In DNA, the CDR3 is TGTGCTCAGGGAGGGCTAGCGGGGGGGCCGAATGAGCAGTTCTTC. The chain employs TRBV30 and TRBJ2-1, with 12 positions matching TRBD2. This CDR3 has 15 amino acids. Germline V CDR1 and CDR2: GTSNPN, SVGIG (reference sequence).